The 3 T cell receptor beta chains below all came from one sample that was sequenced in a study of T-cell memory formation after mild COVID-19. Using its own MiXCR run on the 5' RACE reads, TCRdb lists one record per CDR3 protein. Of fewer than 550,000 distinct CDR3 sequences in the sample, approximately 20% were seen once. Sequencing was carried out using PBMCs or a T cell subset sorted from them (not recorded which). These receptors all come from an adult woman who had mild COVID-19 (a few samples of this study predate the infection). Cell type and time point are not known.

V usage is TRBV7-8 and J usage is TRBJ2-5, with a tentative D call TRBD1 (5 bases). Per the germline V gene, CDR1 is SGHVS and CDR2 is FQNEAQ. The CDR3 is made up of 16 amino acids. Trimming took 4 bases from V and 6 from J, leaving 21 bases between them. The CDR3 coding sequence is TGTGCCAGCAGCTCTCGTCAGGGATCAAGTATGAAGACCCAGTACTTC. As protein: CASSSRQGSSMKTQYF.

The chain has TRBV4-1 and TRBJ2-7; maybe TRBD2 (7 bases). The CDR3 extends over 17 amino acids. The V end lost 0 bases, the J end lost 3 bases, and 18 bases lay between the germline ends. Per the germline V gene, CDR1 is MGHRA and CDR2 is YSYEKL. The CDR3 loop reads CASSQEAGRGIFYEQYF. CDR3 bases: TGCGCCAGCAGCCAAGAAGCGGGGAGGGGGATTTTCTACGAGCAGTACTTC.

This chain uses TRBV12-3 or TRBV12-4 with TRBJ2-3; 9 positions match TRBD2. J was trimmed by 2 bases and V by 8 bases; bases with no gene match: 20. The CDR3 runs to 19 residues. The CDR3 DNA follows: TGTGCCAGCGGGTTGGCCCCTAGCGGGCGGGGGGGATACACAGATACGCAGTATTTT. It encodes CASGLAPSGRGGYTDTQYF.